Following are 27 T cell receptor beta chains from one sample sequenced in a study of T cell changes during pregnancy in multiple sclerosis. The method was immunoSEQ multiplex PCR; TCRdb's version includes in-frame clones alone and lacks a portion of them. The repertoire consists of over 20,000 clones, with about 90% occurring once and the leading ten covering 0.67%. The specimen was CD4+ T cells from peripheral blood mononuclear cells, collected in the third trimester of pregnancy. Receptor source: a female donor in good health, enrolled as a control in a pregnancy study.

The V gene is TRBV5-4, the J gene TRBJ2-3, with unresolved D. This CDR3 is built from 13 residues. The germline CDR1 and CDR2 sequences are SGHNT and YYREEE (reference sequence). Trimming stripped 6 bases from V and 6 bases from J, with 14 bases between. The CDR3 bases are TGTGCCAGCACCCTCCCGAGCATGGATACGCAGTATTTT. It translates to CASTLPSMDTQYF.

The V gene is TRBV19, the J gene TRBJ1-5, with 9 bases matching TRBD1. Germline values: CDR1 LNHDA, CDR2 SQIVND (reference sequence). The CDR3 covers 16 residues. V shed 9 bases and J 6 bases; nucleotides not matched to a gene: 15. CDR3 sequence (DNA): TGTGCCAGCACAAGTTTCCGGGACAGGGCTCTTCAGCCCCAGCATTTT. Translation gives CASTSFRDRALQPQHF.

The CDR3 reads CASSLKTSGSQYNEQFF. The CDR3 region has the DNA TGTGCCAGCAGCTTAAAGACTAGCGGGAGCCAATACAATGAGCAGTTCTTC. The chain joins TRBV7-2 to TRBJ2-1, with 12 bases that match TRBD2. The CDR3 is made up of 17 amino acids. The trim removed 2 bases at V and 4 bases at J, leaving 6 bases unmatched. Germline V gene lookup returns CDR1 SGHTA and CDR2 FQGNSA.

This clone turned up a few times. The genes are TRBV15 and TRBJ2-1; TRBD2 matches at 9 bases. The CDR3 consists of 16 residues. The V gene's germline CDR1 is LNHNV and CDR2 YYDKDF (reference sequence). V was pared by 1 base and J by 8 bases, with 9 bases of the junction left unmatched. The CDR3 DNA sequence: TGTGCCACCAGCAGAGCCATAAGCGGGGGGCGCGATGAGCAGTTCTTC. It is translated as CATSRAISGGRDEQFF. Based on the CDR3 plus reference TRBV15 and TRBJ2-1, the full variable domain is DAMVIQNPRYQVTQFGKPVTLSCSQTLNHNVMYWYQQKSSQAPKLLFHYYDKDFNNEADTPDNFQSRRPNTSFCFLDIRSPGLGDTAMYLCATSRAISGGRDEQFFGPGTRLTVL.

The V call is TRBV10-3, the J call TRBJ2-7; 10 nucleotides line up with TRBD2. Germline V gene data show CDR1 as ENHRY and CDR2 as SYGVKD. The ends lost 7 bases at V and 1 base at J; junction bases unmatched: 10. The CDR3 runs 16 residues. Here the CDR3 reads CAITEGWTSGSYEQYF. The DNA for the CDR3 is TGTGCCATCACCGAAGGTTGGACTAGCGGTTCCTACGAGCAGTACTTC.

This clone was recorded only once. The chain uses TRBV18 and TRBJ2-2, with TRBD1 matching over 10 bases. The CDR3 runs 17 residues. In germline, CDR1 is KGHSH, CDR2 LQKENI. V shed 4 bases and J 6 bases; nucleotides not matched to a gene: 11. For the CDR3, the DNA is TGTGCCAGCTCACGACCGGGACAGGGGCCCCTTTCCGGGGAGCTGTTTTTT. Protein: CASSRPGQGPLSGELFF.

CDR3 residues: CASSLTTVNTDTQYF. The CDR3 DNA is TGTGCCAGCAGCCTTACTACCGTCAACACAGATACGCAGTATTTT. V and J are TRBV6-4 and TRBJ2-3; no definite D call. In germline, CDR1 is MRHNA, CDR2 SNTAGT. The CDR3 is 15 residues long. V was trimmed by 6 bases and J by 2 bases, leaving 15 bases between them.

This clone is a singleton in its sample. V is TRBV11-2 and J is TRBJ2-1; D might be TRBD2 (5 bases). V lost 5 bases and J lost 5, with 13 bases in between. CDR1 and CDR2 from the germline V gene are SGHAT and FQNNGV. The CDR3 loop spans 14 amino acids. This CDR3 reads CASSPLSGNNEQFF. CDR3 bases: TGTGCCAGCAGCCCCCTGAGCGGAAACAATGAGCAGTTCTTC.

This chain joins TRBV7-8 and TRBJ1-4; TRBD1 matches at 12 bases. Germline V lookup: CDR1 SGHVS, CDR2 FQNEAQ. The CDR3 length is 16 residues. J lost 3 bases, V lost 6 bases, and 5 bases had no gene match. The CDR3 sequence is CASRAWDRGPNEKLFF. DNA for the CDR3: TGTGCCAGCAGAGCTTGGGACAGGGGGCCTAATGAAAAACTGTTTTTT.

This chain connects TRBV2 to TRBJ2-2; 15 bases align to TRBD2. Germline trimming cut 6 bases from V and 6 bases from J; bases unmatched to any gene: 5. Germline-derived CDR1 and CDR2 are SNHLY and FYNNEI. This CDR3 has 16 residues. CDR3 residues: CASSGLAGGGAGELFF. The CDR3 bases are TGTGCCAGCAGCGGACTAGCGGGGGGGGGTGCCGGGGAGCTGTTTTTT.

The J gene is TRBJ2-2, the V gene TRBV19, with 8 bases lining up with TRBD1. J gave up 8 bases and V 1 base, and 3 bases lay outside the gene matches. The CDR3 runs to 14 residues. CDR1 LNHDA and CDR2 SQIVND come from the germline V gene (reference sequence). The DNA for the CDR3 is TGTGCCAGTAGTATAGCAAGGGACAGGGGGGAGCTGTTTTTT. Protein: CASSIARDRGELFF.

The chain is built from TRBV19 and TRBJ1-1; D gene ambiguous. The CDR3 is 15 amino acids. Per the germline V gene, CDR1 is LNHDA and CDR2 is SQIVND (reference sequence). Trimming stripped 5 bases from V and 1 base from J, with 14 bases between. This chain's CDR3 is CASSAAAVWNTEAFF. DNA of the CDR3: TGTGCCAGTAGTGCGGCAGCTGTTTGGAACACTGAAGCTTTCTTT.

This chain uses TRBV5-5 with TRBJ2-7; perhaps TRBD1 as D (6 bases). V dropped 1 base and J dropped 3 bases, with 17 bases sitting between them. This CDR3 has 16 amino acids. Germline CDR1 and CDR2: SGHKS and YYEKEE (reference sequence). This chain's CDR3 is CASSLRLRAGDYEQYF. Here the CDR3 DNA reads TGTGCCAGCAGCTTGCGCCTTAGGGCAGGGGACTACGAGCAGTACTTC.

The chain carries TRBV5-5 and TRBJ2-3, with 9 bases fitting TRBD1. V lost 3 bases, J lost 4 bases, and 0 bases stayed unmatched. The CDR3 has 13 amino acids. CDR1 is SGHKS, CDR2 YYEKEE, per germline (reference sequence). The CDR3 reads CASSWTGADTQYF. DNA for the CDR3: TGTGCCAGCAGCTGGACAGGGGCAGATACGCAGTATTTT. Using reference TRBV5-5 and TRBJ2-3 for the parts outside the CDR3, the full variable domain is DAGVTQSPTHLIKTRGQQVTLRCSPISGHKSVSWYQQVLGQGPQFIFQYYEKEERGRGNFPDRFSARQFPNYSSELNVNALLLGDSALYLCASSWTGADTQYFGPGTRLTVL.

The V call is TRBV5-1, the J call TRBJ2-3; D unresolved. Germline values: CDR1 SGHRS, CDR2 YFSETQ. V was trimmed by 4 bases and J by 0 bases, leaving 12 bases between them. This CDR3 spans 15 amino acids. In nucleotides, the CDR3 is TGCGCCAGCAGCCCCCGGGTGGCTAGCACAGATACGCAGTATTTT. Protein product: CASSPRVASTDTQYF. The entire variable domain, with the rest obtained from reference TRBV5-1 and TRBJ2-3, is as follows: KAGVTQTPRYLIKTRGQQVTLSCSPISGHRSVSWYQQTPGQGLQFLFEYFSETQRNKGNFPGRFSGRQFSNSRSEMNVSTLELGDSALYLCASSPRVASTDTQYFGPGTRLTVL.

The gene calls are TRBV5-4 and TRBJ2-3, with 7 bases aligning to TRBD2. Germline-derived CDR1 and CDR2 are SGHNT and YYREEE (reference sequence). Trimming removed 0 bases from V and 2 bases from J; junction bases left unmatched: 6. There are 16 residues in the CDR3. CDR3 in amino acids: CASSLEVAGITDTQYF. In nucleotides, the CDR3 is TGTGCCAGCAGCTTGGAGGTAGCGGGCATCACAGATACGCAGTATTTT.

In DNA, the CDR3 is TGCGCCAGCAGCCCCGGGACAGCATACCAAGAGACCCAGTACTTC. Translation: CASSPGTAYQETQYF. This chain links TRBV5-1 with TRBJ2-5; 7 positions agree with TRBD1. V lost 4 bases to trimming and J lost 0 bases; unmatched junction nucleotides: 6. Germline lookup yields CDR1 SGHRS and CDR2 YFSETQ. This CDR3 contains 15 residues.

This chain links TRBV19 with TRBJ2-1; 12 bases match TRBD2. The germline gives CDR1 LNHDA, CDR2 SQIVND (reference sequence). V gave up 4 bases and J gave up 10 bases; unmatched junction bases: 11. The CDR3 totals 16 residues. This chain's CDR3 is CASSTTTSGGRGEQFF. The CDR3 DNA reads TGTGCCAGTAGTACGACGACTAGCGGGGGCCGAGGGGAGCAGTTCTTC.

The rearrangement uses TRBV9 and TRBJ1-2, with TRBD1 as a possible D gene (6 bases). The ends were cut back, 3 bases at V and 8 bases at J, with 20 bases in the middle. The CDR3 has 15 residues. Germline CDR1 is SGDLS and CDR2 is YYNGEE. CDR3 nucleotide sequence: TGTGCCAGCAGCGCGCGCGCAGGGGCACAGGGCGGCTACACCTTC. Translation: CASSARAGAQGGYTF.

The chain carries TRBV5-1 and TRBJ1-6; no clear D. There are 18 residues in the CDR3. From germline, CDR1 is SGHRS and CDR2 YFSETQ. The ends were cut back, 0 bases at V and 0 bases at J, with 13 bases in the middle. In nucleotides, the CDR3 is TGCGCCAGCAGCTTGGGTCTAGCAGCTAACTCCTATAATTCACCCCTCCACTTT. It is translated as CASSLGLAANSYNSPLHF.

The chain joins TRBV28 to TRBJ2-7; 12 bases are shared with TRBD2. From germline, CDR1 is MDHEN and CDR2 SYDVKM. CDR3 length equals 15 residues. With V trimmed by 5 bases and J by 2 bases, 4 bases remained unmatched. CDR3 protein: CASSPRLAGAYEQYF. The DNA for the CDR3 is TGTGCCAGCAGTCCCCGACTAGCGGGAGCCTACGAGCAGTACTTC.

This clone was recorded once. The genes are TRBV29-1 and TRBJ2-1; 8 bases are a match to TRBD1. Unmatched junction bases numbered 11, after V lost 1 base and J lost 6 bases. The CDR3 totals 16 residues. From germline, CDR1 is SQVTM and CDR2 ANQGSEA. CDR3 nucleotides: TGCAGCGTTGAAGCGGTCCGACAGGGGTTAGGCAATGAGCAGTTCTTC. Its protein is CSVEAVRQGLGNEQFF.

CDR3: CASLGEGGYEQYF. The DNA for the CDR3 is TGTGCCAGCCTAGGGGAGGGTGGGTACGAGCAGTACTTC. V and J are TRBV6-5 and TRBJ2-7, with 7 bases identical to TRBD2. In germline, CDR1 is MNHEY, CDR2 SVGAGI. The CDR3 loop spans 13 amino acids. With 8 bases clipped from V and 4 bases from J, the junction kept 8 bases outside the gene matches.

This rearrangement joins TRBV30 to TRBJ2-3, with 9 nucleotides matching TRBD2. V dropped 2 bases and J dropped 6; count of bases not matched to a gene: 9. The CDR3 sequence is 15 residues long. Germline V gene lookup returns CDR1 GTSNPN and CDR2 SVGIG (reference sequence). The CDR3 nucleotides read TGTGCCTGGAGTAAACTAGCGGGCTCGAGGGATACGCAGTATTTT. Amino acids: CAWSKLAGSRDTQYF.

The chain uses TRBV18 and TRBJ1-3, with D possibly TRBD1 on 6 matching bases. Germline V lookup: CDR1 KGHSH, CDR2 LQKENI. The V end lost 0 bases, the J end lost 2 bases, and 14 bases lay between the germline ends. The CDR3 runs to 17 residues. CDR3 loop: CASSPPITGKAGNTIYF. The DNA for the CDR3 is TGTGCCAGCTCACCACCGATAACAGGGAAAGCTGGAAACACCATATATTTT.

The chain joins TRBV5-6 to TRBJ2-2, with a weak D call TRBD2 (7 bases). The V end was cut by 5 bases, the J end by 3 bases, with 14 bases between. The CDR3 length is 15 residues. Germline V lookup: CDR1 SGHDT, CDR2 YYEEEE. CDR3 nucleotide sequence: TGTGCCAGCAGTACCACAGGGAGGGACACCGGGGAGCTGTTTTTT. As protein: CASSTTGRDTGELFF. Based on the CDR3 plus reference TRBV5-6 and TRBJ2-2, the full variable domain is DAGVTQSPTHLIKTRGQQVTLRCSPKSGHDTVSWYQQALGQGPQFIFQYYEEEERQRGNFPDRFSGHQFPNYSSELNVNALLLGDSALYLCASSTTGRDTGELFFGEGSRLTVL.

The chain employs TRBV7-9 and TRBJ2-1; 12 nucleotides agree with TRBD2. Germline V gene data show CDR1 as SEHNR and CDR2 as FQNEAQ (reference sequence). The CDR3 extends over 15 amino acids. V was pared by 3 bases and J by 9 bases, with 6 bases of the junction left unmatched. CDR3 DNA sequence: TGTGCCAGCAGCTTGATGGGACTAGCGGGTACTGAGCAGTTCTTC. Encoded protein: CASSLMGLAGTEQFF.